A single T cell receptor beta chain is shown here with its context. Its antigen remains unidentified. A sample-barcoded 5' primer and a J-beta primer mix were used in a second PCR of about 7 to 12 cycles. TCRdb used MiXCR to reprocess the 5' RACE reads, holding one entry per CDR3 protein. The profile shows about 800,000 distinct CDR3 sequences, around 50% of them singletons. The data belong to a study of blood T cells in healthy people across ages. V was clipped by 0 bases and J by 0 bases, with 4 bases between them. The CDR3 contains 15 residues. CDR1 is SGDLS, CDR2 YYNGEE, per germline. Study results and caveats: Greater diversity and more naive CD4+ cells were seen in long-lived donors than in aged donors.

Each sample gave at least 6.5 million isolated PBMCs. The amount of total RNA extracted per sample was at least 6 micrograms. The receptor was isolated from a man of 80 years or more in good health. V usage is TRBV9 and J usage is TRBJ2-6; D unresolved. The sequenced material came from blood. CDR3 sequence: CASSVGRSGANVLTF. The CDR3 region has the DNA TGTGCCAGCAGCGTAGGACGCTCTGGGGCCAACGTCCTGACTTTC.